This T cell receptor (beta chain) appears in the sequencing data of a study of neoadjuvant anti-PD-1 for oral cavity cancer. Study background: Patients without progression got a fourth dose around day 43.

Note on this clone: Its cognate antigen is unknown.

This CDR3 has 18 amino acids. Trimming took 4 bases from V and 7 from J, leaving 27 bases between them. CDR1 and CDR2 from the germline V gene are SGHKS and YYEKEE (reference sequence). Libraries were prepared by immunoSEQ multiplex PCR; TCRdb keeps only in-frame clonotypes and omits some of them. Here the sample spans 14,000 or so clones, less than 80% being singletons. Specified time point: after neoadjuvant nivolumab, at surgical resection. Study-wide findings and caveats: Pretreatment Treg/Th17 ratio correlated inversely with post-treatment tumor clonality.

The sequence derives from a person between 40 and 79 years old with oral cavity squamous cell carcinoma. This chain connects TRBV5-5 to TRBJ2-4; possibly TRBD2 for D (6 bases). The starting material was PBMCs, obtained after nivolumab (anti-PD-1) treatment. CDR3: CASSTEGSGEVGVNIQYF. The CDR3 nucleotides are TGTGCCAGCAGCACGGAGGGATCGGGAGAAGTCGGCGTGAACATTCAGTACTTC.